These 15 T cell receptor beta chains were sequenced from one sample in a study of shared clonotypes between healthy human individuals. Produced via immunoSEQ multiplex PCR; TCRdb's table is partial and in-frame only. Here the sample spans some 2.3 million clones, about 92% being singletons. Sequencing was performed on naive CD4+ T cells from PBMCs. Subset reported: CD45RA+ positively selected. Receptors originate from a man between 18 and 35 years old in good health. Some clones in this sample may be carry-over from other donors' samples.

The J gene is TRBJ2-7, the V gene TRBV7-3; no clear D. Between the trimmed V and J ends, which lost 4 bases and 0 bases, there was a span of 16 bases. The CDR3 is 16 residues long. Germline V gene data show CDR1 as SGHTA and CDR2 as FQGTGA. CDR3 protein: CASSSLTVQYSYEQYF. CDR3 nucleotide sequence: TGTGCCAGCAGCTCCCTAACCGTTCAATACTCCTACGAGCAGTACTTC. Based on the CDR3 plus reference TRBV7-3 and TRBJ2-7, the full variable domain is GAGVSQTPSNKVTEKGKYVELRCDPISGHTALYWYRQSLGQGPEFLIYFQGTGAADDSGLPNDRFFAVRPEGSVSTLKIQRTERGDSAVYLCASSSLTVQYSYEQYFGPGTRLTVT.

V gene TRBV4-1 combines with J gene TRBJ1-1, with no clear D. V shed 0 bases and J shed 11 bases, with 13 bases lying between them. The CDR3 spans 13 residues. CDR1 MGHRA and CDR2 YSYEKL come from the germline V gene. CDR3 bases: TGCGCCAGCAGCCAAGATATGGGCCGTAGGGCTTTCTTT. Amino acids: CASSQDMGRRAFF.

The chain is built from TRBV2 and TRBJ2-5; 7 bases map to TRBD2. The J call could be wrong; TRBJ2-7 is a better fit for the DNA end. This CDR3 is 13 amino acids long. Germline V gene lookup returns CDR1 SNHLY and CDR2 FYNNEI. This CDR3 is CASTELASYEQYF. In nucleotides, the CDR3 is TGTGCCAGTACTGAACTAGCGTCCTACGAGCAGTACTTC.

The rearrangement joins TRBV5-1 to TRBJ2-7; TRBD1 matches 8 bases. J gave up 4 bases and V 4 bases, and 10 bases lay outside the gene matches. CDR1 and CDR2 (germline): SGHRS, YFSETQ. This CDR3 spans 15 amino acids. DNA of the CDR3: TGCGCCAGCAGCGACCGACAGGGGAGCGGGTACGAGCAGTACTTC. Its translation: CASSDRQGSGYEQYF.

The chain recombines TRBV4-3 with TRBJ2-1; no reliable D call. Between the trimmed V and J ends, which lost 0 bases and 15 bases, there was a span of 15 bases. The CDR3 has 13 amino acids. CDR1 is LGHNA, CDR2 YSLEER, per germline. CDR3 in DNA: TGCGCCAGCAGCCAAGATAGATTGCAAAGTCGGTTCTTC. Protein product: CASSQDRLQSRFF.

CDR3 bases: TGTGCCAGCAGCCCATCGTGGGGCGGAGGCCAAGAGACCCAGTACTTC. Translation: CASSPSWGGGQETQYF. The chain joins TRBV28 to TRBJ2-5; D may match TRBD1 or TRBD2 (5 bases each). Germline lookup yields CDR1 MDHEN and CDR2 SYDVKM. CDR3 length equals 16 residues. Trimming left V 6 bases short and J 1 base short, with 18 bases between.

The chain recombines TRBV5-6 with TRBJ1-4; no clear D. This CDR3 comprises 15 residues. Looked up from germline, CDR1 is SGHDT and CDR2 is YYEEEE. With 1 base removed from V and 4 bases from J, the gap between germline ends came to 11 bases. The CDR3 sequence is CASSLYEPNNEKLFF. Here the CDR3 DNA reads TGTGCCAGCAGCTTGTATGAACCAAATAATGAAAAACTGTTTTTT.

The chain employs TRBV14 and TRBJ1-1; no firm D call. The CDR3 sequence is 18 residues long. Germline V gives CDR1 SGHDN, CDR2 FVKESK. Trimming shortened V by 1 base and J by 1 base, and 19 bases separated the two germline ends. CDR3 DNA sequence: TGTGCCAGCAGCCAAGTTCCGAGGTCCCGAACCAAGAACACTGAAGCTTTCTTT. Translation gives CASSQVPRSRTKNTEAFF.

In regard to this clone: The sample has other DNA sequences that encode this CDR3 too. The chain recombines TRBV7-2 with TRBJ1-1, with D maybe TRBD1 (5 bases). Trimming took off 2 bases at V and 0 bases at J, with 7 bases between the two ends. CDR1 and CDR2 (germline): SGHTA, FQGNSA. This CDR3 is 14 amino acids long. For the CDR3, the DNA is TGTGCCAGCAGCTTACAGGGCATGAACACTGAAGCTTTCTTT. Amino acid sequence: CASSLQGMNTEAFF.

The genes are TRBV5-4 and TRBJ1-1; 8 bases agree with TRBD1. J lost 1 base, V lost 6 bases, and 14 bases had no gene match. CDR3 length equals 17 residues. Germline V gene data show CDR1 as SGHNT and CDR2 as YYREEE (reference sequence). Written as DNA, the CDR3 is TGTGCCAGCACAAGGGTAGACAGGGGCCCCACGAACACTGAAGCTTTCTTT. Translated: CASTRVDRGPTNTEAFF.

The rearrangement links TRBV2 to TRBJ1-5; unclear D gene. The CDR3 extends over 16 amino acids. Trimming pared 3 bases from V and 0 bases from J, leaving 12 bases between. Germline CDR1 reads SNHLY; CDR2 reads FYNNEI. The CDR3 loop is CASSERTVYSNQPQHF. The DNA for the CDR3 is TGTGCCAGCAGTGAGAGGACGGTTTATAGCAATCAGCCCCAGCATTTT. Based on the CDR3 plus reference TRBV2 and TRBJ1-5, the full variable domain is EPEVTQTPSHQVTQMGQEVILRCVPISNHLYFYWYRQILGQKVEFLVSFYNNEISEKSEIFDDQFSVERPDGSNFTLKIRSTKLEDSAMYFCASSERTVYSNQPQHFGDGTRLSIL.

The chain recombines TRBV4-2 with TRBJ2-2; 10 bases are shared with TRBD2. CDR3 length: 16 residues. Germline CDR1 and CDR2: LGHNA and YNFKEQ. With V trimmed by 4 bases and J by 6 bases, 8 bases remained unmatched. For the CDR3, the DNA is TGTGCCAGCAGCCGATCGGAGCGGGAGGGACCCGGGGAGCTGTTTTTT. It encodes CASSRSEREGPGELFF.

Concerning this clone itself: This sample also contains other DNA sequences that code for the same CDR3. The CDR3 spells CASSLVAGGVTGELFF. In DNA, the CDR3 is TGCGCCAGCAGCTTGGTGGCGGGAGGGGTCACCGGGGAGCTGTTTTTT. This chain uses TRBV5-1 with TRBJ2-2; 9 bases match TRBD2. Trimming removed 0 bases from V and 4 bases from J; junction bases left unmatched: 4. The CDR3 runs 16 residues. Germline CDR1 and CDR2: SGHRS and YFSETQ.

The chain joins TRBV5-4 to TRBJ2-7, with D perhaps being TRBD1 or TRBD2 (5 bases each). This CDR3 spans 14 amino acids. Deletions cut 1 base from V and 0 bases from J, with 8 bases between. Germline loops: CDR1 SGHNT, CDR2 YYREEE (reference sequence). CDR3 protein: CASSLKGSSYEQYF. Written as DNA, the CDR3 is TGTGCCAGCAGCTTGAAGGGGAGCTCCTACGAGCAGTACTTC.

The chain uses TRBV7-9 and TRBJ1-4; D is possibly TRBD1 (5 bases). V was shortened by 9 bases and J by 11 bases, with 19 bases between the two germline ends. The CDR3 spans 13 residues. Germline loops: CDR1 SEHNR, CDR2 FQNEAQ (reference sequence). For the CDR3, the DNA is TGTGCCAGTCAAGTGGGGGTCGCGGCGAAACTGTTTTTT. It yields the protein CASQVGVAAKLFF.